This T cell receptor beta chain derives from a study of blood T cell repertoires in COVID-19. The overall study: From the United States, Italy and Spain came samples of acute and convalescent COVID-19. PBMCs, B-cell-depleted T cells, or T cells provided the cDNA or gDNA that made up the material.

How the authors handled the data: Reference gene primers were amplified, and this amplification served to estimate nucleated cell counts. The method was immunoSEQ multiplex PCR; TCRdb's version includes in-frame clones alone and lacks a portion of them. V and J calls and clone size are those listed in that table; D and trimming were worked out from the DNA. The sample consists of about 400,000 clones, roughly 90% of them appearing once. The CDR3 consists of 20 residues. The sample was peripheral blood. This chain joins TRBV21-1 and TRBJ2-5; TRBD1 was called by the table and not checked on the DNA. TRBV21-1 is labeled a pseudogene. This clonotype originated in a man aged 35 to 55 with acute or convalescent COVID-19. The CDR3 DNA is TGTGCCAGCAGCAAAGTCCCCTCCGGGACAGCGAGCCCGATTCAAGAGACCCAGTACTTC. This encodes CASSKVPSGTASPIQETQYF.